The 4 T cell receptor beta chains reported below all come from one sample, sequenced in a study of identical twins. TCRdb reprocessed the 5' RACE reads via MiXCR and lists one record per CDR3 protein. The table records 500,000 or so distinct CDR3 sequences, more than 13% of them present only once. These data were likewise used in another study, on yellow fever vaccine responses in identical twins.

Sequencing was done on a sample of CD4+ T cells sorted from blood. The receptors shown here come from a woman aged 18 to 35 in good health.

There are many counts of this clonotype. The chain uses TRBV4-2 and TRBJ2-1; TRBD1 aligns across 7 bases. Germline loops: CDR1 LGHNA, CDR2 YNFKEQ. Losses at the gene ends were 0 bases for V and 15 bases for J; bases not matched to a gene: 8. The CDR3 length is 13 residues. The DNA of the CDR3 is TGTGCCAGCAGCCAAGATTTGAAGGGACAGCGGTTCTTC. It specifies CASSQDLKGQRFF.

This clonotype was detected a few times. The chain employs TRBV20-1 and TRBJ2-1; D assignment may be TRBD1 or TRBD2 (6 bases each). The V and J ends lost 4 bases and 6 bases respectively, with 19 bases between them. Germline V CDR1 and CDR2: DFQATT, SNEGSKA (reference sequence). CDR3 length: 15 residues. CDR3 bases: TGCAGTGCTAACCATGGGGACTGGGGGGCCAATGAGCAGTTCTTC. This translates into CSANHGDWGANEQFF.

There are many counts of this clonotype. The rearrangement joins TRBV20-1 to TRBJ2-5, with D maybe TRBD2 (6 bases). The CDR3 sequence is 15 residues long. Between the trimmed V and J ends, which lost 3 bases and 3 bases, there was a span of 17 bases. Looked up from germline, CDR1 is DFQATT and CDR2 is SNEGSKA (reference sequence). The CDR3 DNA follows: TGCAGTGCTAGTTACCGGGGGACGAAAGAAGAGACCCAGTACTTC. Its translation: CSASYRGTKEETQYF.

As DNA, the CDR3 is TGTGCCAGCAGTCACCAGGGGAACTACGAGCAGTACTTC. Protein: CASSHQGNYEQYF. The chain combines TRBV12-3 or TRBV12-4 with TRBJ2-7; perhaps TRBD1 as D (6 bases). Between the trimmed V and J ends, which lost 5 bases and 3 bases, there was a span of 11 bases. CDR3 length: 13 residues.